These 29 T cell receptor beta chains were all obtained from the same sample, sequenced in a study of B cell selection in AIRE deficiency (dated by TCRdb to between 2018 and 2021). CD4+CD25hiCD127low/negative cells were sorted as the regulatory T cell population. Libraries were built with the immunoSEQ multiplex PCR assay. Entries here come from immuneACCESS through TCRdb and include only in-frame sequences with V and J called. Some clones fail to appear in such tables; in the studies checked, an unresolved V gene covers under half of the shortfall, and the cause of the remainder is unknown. The sample includes tens of thousands of clones, with 94% observed a single time. Of the sample, less than 2% falls within the top ten clones. Sequenced: Tregs sorted from PBMCs. The receptor set was obtained from a human donor with AIRE deficiency.

The V gene is TRBV6-1, the J gene TRBJ2-7; 14 bases agree with TRBD2. The CDR3 has 15 residues. Germline values: CDR1 MNHNS, CDR2 SASEGT. The V and J ends lost 6 bases and 7 bases, in that order; junction bases with no gene match: 8. In DNA form, the CDR3 reads TGTGCCAGCAGGGAGGGACTAGCGGGAGTGGGAGAGCAGTACTTC. It codes for CASREGLAGVGEQYF.

The chain couples TRBV11-2 to TRBJ1-3; D not resolved. Germline V lookup: CDR1 SGHAT, CDR2 FQNNGV. V was shortened by 2 bases and J by 4 bases, with 9 bases between the two germline ends. This CDR3 has 14 amino acids. In nucleotides, the CDR3 is TGTGCCAGCAGCTTAACGAGGGCAGGAAACACCATATATTTT. Its protein product is CASSLTRAGNTIYF.

This chain connects TRBV6-1 to TRBJ2-1; D is perhaps TRBD2 (5 bases). Germline V gene sequence: CDR1 MNHNS, CDR2 SASEGT. The CDR3 runs to 12 residues. Between the trimmed V and J ends, which lost 6 bases and 5 bases, there was a span of 8 bases. In DNA, the CDR3 is TGTGCCAGCAGCGCGGGCCACAATGAGCAGTTCTTC. Protein sequence: CASSAGHNEQFF.

The V and J genes are TRBV28 and TRBJ2-7; D possibly uses TRBD1 or TRBD2 (5 bases each). In germline, CDR1 is MDHEN, CDR2 SYDVKM. Deletions cut 4 bases from V and 4 bases from J, with 11 bases between. CDR3 size: 13 residues. CDR3 loop: CASSSGTLYEQYF. The CDR3 DNA is TGTGCCAGCAGTTCAGGGACCTTGTACGAGCAGTACTTC.

This chain links TRBV14 with TRBJ2-3; 11 bases line up with TRBD2. CDR1 is SGHDN, CDR2 FVKESK, per germline. Trimming removed 1 base from V and 5 bases from J; junction bases left unmatched: 2. The length of the CDR3 is 15 residues. CDR3 in amino acids: CASSQAGLAGDTQYF. The CDR3 DNA reads TGTGCCAGCAGCCAAGCCGGACTAGCGGGAGATACGCAGTATTTT.

The chain joins TRBV7-9 to TRBJ2-7; D gene unclear. The CDR3 has 14 amino acids. Germline V gene sequence: CDR1 SEHNR, CDR2 FQNEAQ (reference sequence). Trimming pared 5 bases from V and 8 bases from J, leaving 19 bases between. The CDR3 protein is CASSIEASSWKQYF. CDR3 sequence (DNA): TGTGCCAGCAGCATTGAGGCCTCCTCATGGAAGCAGTACTTC.

The rearrangement uses TRBV28 and TRBJ2-7; the D is unclear. The CDR3 extends over 13 amino acids. Germline V gives CDR1 MDHEN, CDR2 SYDVKM. Trimming pared 6 bases from V and 2 bases from J, leaving 11 bases between. CDR3 DNA sequence: TGTGCCAGCAGGCGGCGTGTTACCTACGAGCAGTACTTC. Translated: CASRRRVTYEQYF. The full variable domain, its missing parts supplied by reference TRBV28 and TRBJ2-7, is DVKVTQSSRYLVKRTGEKVFLECVQDMDHENMFWYRQDPGLGLRLIYFSYDVKMKEKGDIPEGYSVSREKKERFSLILESASTNQTSMYLCASRRRVTYEQYFGPGTRLTVT.

About this clone itself: A read error may account for a junction end that differs from germline. At the DNA level, this CDR3 is encoded by other sequences in the same sample as well. The chain employs TRBV19 and TRBJ2-1, with a possible D match to TRBD1 (6 bases). CDR3 length: 14 amino acids. Germline lookup yields CDR1 LNHDA and CDR2 SQIVND (reference sequence). The CDR3 is CASKPGQVNNEQFF. The CDR3 DNA is TGCGCCAGTAAACCGGGACAAGTAAACAATGAGCAGTTCTTC.

The V and J genes are TRBV5-8 and TRBJ2-5, with 10 bases aligning to TRBD2. The germline CDR1 and CDR2 sequences are SGHTS and YDEGEE. The CDR3 covers 17 residues. V shed 0 bases, J shed 5 bases, and the junction held 10 bases outside the gene matches. This CDR3 reads CASSLVGLAGDAETQYF. The CDR3 DNA reads as TGTGCCAGCAGCTTGGTGGGGCTAGCGGGAGACGCGGAGACCCAGTACTTC.

The chain joins TRBV5-1 to TRBJ2-1; possibly TRBD1 or TRBD2 for D (5 bases each). The CDR3 is made up of 15 amino acids. CDR1 SGHRS and CDR2 YFSETQ come from the germline V gene. The ends were cut back, 0 bases at V and 7 bases at J, with 14 bases in the middle. The CDR3 DNA follows: TGCGCCAGCAGCTTGGGGTCCCGGGACGGGAATGAGCAGTTCTTC. Translation gives CASSLGSRDGNEQFF.

The CDR3 sequence: CASSPGSGWDEQFF. CDR3 coding DNA: TGTGCCAGCAGCCCGGGGTCGGGGTGGGATGAGCAGTTCTTC. The chain couples TRBV11-3 to TRBJ2-1; possibly TRBD2 for D (5 bases). CDR1 is SGHNT, CDR2 YENEEA, per germline. V lost 5 bases and J lost 8, with 16 bases in between. This CDR3 spans 14 amino acids.

The V and J genes are TRBV28 and TRBJ1-3; D remains unclear. The ends were cut back, 3 bases at V and 4 bases at J, with 10 bases in the middle. The length of the CDR3 is 14 residues. Germline CDR1 is MDHEN and CDR2 is SYDVKM. CDR3 nucleotide sequence: TGTGCCAGCAGTTTTTTAAATGGCGGAAACACCATATATTTT. Amino acids: CASSFLNGGNTIYF. The full variable domain, rest sourced from reference TRBV28 and TRBJ1-3, is DVKVTQSSRYLVKRTGEKVFLECVQDMDHENMFWYRQDPGLGLRLIYFSYDVKMKEKGDIPEGYSVSREKKERFSLILESASTNQTSMYLCASSFLNGGNTIYFGEGSWLTVV.

The V gene is TRBV7-2, the J gene TRBJ2-1; D is ambiguous. The CDR3 is made up of 18 amino acids. Germline V gene sequence: CDR1 SGHTA, CDR2 FQGNSA. V was shortened by 5 bases and J by 7 bases, with 27 bases between the two germline ends. CDR3 region: CASSPRPPATTSRNEQFF. CDR3 coding DNA: TGTGCCAGCAGCCCCCGCCCCCCCGCGACGACCTCCAGAAATGAGCAGTTCTTC.

CDR3 in amino acids: CASSIDVGSYGYTF. CDR3 nucleotide sequence: TGTGCCAGTAGTATAGATGTCGGGAGCTACGGCTACACCTTC. V is TRBV19 and J is TRBJ1-2; no firm D call. The CDR3 has 14 residues. Per the germline V gene, CDR1 is LNHDA and CDR2 is SQIVND (reference sequence). V was clipped by 0 bases and J by 8 bases, with 13 bases between them.

The chain couples TRBV19 to TRBJ2-5; 7 bases map to TRBD1. The CDR3 has 16 residues. From germline, CDR1 is LNHDA and CDR2 SQIVND (reference sequence). With V trimmed by 3 bases and J by 1 base, 8 bases remained unmatched. CDR3: CASSISIGTAQETQYF. In DNA, the CDR3 is TGTGCCAGTAGTATTTCGATTGGGACAGCCCAAGAGACCCAGTACTTC. The full variable domain, rest sourced from reference TRBV19 and TRBJ2-5, is DGGITQSPKYLFRKEGQNVTLSCEQNLNHDAMYWYRQDPGQGLRLIYYSQIVNDFQKGDIAEGYSVSREKKESFPLTVTSAQKNPTAFYLCASSISIGTAQETQYFGPGTRLLVL.

The chain uses TRBV20-1 and TRBJ2-7, with a weak D call TRBD2 (5 bases). The germline CDR1 and CDR2 sequences are DFQATT and SNEGSKA (reference sequence). Trimming cost V 0 bases and J 7 bases, with 7 bases left between them. The CDR3 is made up of 11 amino acids. In DNA, the CDR3 is TGCAGTGCTAGAGATTCGGGGGAGCAGTACTTC. Translating it yields CSARDSGEQYF.

J is TRBJ2-7 and V is TRBV29-1; the D is unclear. Germline V gene lookup returns CDR1 SQVTM and CDR2 ANQGSEA. V gave up 4 bases and J gave up 3 bases, with 7 bases separating them. The CDR3 runs to 11 residues. The CDR3 DNA reads TGCAGCGTTGTCCTCCTCTACGAGCAGTACTTC. Translation: CSVVLLYEQYF.

This sequence joins TRBV28 and TRBJ2-2; the D is unclear. The V and J ends lost 4 bases and 6 bases respectively, with 6 bases between them. The CDR3 is made up of 12 amino acids. Germline values: CDR1 MDHEN, CDR2 SYDVKM. As DNA, the CDR3 is TGTGCCAGCAGTTCTGTACCCGGGGAGCTGTTTTTT. Translation gives CASSSVPGELFF.

The chain uses TRBV5-5 and TRBJ2-3; TRBD2 might be the D (5 bases). Trimming shortened V by 2 bases and J by 3 bases, and 22 bases separated the two germline ends. The CDR3 has 18 amino acids. The germline gives CDR1 SGHKS, CDR2 YYEKEE (reference sequence). CDR3 nucleotide sequence: TGTGCCAGCAGCTTCGGGCTAGCCCACCCCGATTTAACAGATACGCAGTATTTT. Encoded protein: CASSFGLAHPDLTDTQYF.

This clone came up once. J is TRBJ1-4 and V is TRBV6-5; possible D gene TRBD1, 6 bases. The V end lost 6 bases, the J end lost 7 bases, and 12 bases lay between the germline ends. This CDR3 contains 13 residues. Germline CDR1 and CDR2: MNHEY and SVGAGI. The CDR3 protein is CASRTPGVEKLFF. In nucleotides, the CDR3 is TGTGCCAGCAGGACACCAGGGGTTGAAAAACTGTTTTTT.

The gene calls are TRBV29-1 and TRBJ2-7; D ambiguous. The germline gives CDR1 SQVTM, CDR2 ANQGSEA. This CDR3 has 13 amino acids. Trimming took 4 bases from V and 6 from J, leaving 16 bases between them. The CDR3 DNA sequence: TGCAGCGTTGTGGCACTACATCGCCCCGAGCAGTACTTC. It codes for CSVVALHRPEQYF.

The genes are TRBV11-3 and TRBJ1-2, with 9 bases fitting TRBD1. V lost 3 bases and J lost 5; bases outside the gene matches: 4. The length of the CDR3 is 14 residues. Germline V gives CDR1 SGHNT, CDR2 YENEEA. CDR3 loop: CASSLGQGRYGYTF. CDR3 nucleotide sequence: TGTGCCAGCAGCTTGGGACAGGGAAGGTATGGCTACACCTTC. The full variable domain, in which reference TRBV11-3 and TRBJ1-2 provide the parts outside the CDR3, is EAGVVQSPRYKIIEKKQPVAFWCNPISGHNTLYWYLQNLGQGPELLIRYENEEAVDDSQLPKDRFSAERLKGVDSTLKIQPAELGDSAVYLCASSLGQGRYGYTFGSGTRLTVV.

The chain joins TRBV18 to TRBJ1-6, with TRBD1 as a possible D gene (5 bases). This CDR3 has 13 amino acids. CDR1 and CDR2 (germline): KGHSH, LQKENI. The germline V and J ends were trimmed by 3 bases and 6 bases, with 6 bases remaining between them. CDR3 sequence (DNA): TGTGCCAGCTCACCGGGGGTTAATTCACCCCTCCACTTT. Translation gives CASSPGVNSPLHF.

The chain uses TRBV7-6 and TRBJ2-1, with D unclear. Germline values: CDR1 SGHVS, CDR2 FNYEAQ. The germline V and J ends were trimmed by 2 bases and 7 bases, with 6 bases remaining between them. This CDR3 is built from 12 residues. The CDR3, as DNA: TGTGCCAGCAGCTTACTTGAGAATGAGCAGTTCTTC. Residues: CASSLLENEQFF.

The rearrangement uses TRBV11-2 and TRBJ2-7; TRBD1 or TRBD2 may be the D gene (5 bases each). CDR1 and CDR2 from the germline V gene are SGHAT and FQNNGV. The CDR3 covers 15 residues. V was clipped by 3 bases and J by 2 bases, with 14 bases between them. CDR3 nucleotide sequence: TGTGCCAGCAGCTTTGTGGGTCAGGGAGCCTACGAGCAGTACTTC. This translates into CASSFVGQGAYEQYF.

This chain links TRBV30 with TRBJ2-5; the D gene is possibly TRBD2 (5 bases). Germline values: CDR1 GTSNPN, CDR2 SVGIG (reference sequence). The CDR3 has 18 amino acids. Trimming cost V 1 base and J 5 bases, with 26 bases left between them. The DNA of the CDR3 is TGTGCCTGGAGTGACGGGATGTACAGTTGGGCTCCACGGGAGACCCAGTACTTC. Protein product: CAWSDGMYSWAPRETQYF.

With regard to this clone: The junction does not match germline at one end; this may be a read error. Other DNA variants within this sample encode the same CDR3. The chain uses TRBV19 and TRBJ2-7, with 8 bases matching TRBD1. This CDR3 spans 14 amino acids. The germline CDR1 and CDR2 sequences are LNHDA and SQIVND (reference sequence). Written as DNA, the CDR3 is TGCGCCAGTAGTAGGACAGGGCCGTCCTACGAGCAGTACTTC. Encoded protein: CASSRTGPSYEQYF.

This clone was observed a few times. The V gene is TRBV7-3, the J gene TRBJ2-3, with TRBD1 identical over 7 bases. Germline V gene sequence: CDR1 SGHTA, CDR2 FQGTGA. This CDR3 has 15 residues. With 5 bases clipped from V and 5 bases from J, the junction kept 10 bases outside the gene matches. CDR3: CASSPTGAGGDTQYF. The CDR3 bases are TGTGCCAGCAGCCCCACAGGGGCGGGTGGAGATACGCAGTATTTT. The entire variable domain, with the rest obtained from reference TRBV7-3 and TRBJ2-3, is as follows: GAGVSQTPSNKVTEKGKYVELRCDPISGHTALYWYRQSLGQGPEFLIYFQGTGAADDSGLPNDRFFAVRPEGSVSTLKIQRTERGDSAVYLCASSPTGAGGDTQYFGPGTRLTVL.

This chain connects TRBV4-2 to TRBJ2-5; the D gene is possibly TRBD2 (6 bases). The germline V gene has CDR1 LGHNA and CDR2 YNFKEQ. V was pared by 5 bases and J by 1 base, with 11 bases between. This CDR3 comprises 14 residues. CDR3 loop: CASSSRLGQETQYF. CDR3 coding DNA: TGTGCCAGCAGCTCAAGACTAGGCCAAGAGACCCAGTACTTC.